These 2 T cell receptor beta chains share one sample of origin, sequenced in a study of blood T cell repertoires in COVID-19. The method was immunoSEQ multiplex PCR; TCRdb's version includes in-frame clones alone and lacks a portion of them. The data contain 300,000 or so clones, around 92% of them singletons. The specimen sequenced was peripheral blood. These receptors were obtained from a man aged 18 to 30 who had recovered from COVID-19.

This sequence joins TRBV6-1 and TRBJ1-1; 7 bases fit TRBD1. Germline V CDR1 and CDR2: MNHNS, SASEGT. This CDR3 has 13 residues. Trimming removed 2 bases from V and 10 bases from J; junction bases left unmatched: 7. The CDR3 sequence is CASSERDRTGAFF. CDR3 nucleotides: TGTGCCAGCAGTGAACGGGACAGAACCGGAGCTTTCTTT.

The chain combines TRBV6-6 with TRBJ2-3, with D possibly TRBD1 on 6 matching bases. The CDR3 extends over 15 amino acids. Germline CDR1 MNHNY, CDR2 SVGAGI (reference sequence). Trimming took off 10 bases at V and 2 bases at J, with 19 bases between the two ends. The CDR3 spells CATTRQDKITDTQYF. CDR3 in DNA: TGTGCCACCACTCGACAGGACAAAATCACAGATACGCAGTATTTT.